This TCR beta chain is from a study of cytomegalovirus exposure and HLA in healthy donors (TCRdb year 2017). In the study overall: An earlier analysis of about 560 of the donors reported over 250 Gb of sequence data and 95 million to 130 million unique TCR beta sequences obtained from approximately 180 million T cells. Around 320 gigabases of sequencing data and 80 million or so unique TCR sequences were included in an early release covering roughly 600 HLA-typed donors. Of the roughly 400 genotyped donors, 65% to 90% were placed in the genetic ancestry cluster associated with self-reported Caucasian donors. The aim of the study was to test whether cataloging public T cell receptors could identify signatures of past pathogen exposure. The T cell repertoires of 666 subjects were profiled by immunosequencing and related to cytomegalovirus serostatus. Along with the approximately 700-subject first cohort, a separate validation cohort of over a hundred different subjects was used. To predict cytomegalovirus infection status, the study brought together high-throughput TCR immunosequencing, statistical association of individual TCRs with disease status, and machine learning. To study patterns of TCR occurrence, a later analysis re-analyzed previously published TCR beta repertoires from around 670 donors and added high-resolution HLA genotyping. Rather than drawing on any new phenotypic data, the later analysis identified candidate immune exposures from TCR beta sequences and the way those sequences occurred across donors. In an earlier analysis of several hundred of the donors, high-throughput TCR beta sequencing was used to judge whether each TCR beta V gene segment behaved as functional or pseudogenic. Donor age, sex, ethnicity and CMV serostatus were compiled alongside the repertoire data. A later genetic analysis used genome-wide SNP genotypes for about three fifths of the 666 donors, treating that subset as a discovery cohort. Every discovery cohort repertoire had been produced on one sequencing platform. Class I and class II HLA loci were covered by the typing at four-digit resolution. Typing coverage differed by locus: A, B, C, DRB1 and DQB1 were typed in about 620-640 donors, DQA1 in roughly 510, DPA1 in 600 to 610, and DPB1 in 472. Roughly 5 DR-DQ haplotypes were handled as single units for association and clustering because linkage in the cohort was strong. Across around 400 genotyped donors of the cohort, an average of about 250,000 unique TCR beta nucleotide sequences per donor were sequenced, and roughly 20% of those sequences were non-productive.

General conclusions and limits of the study: The only immune exposure information available for the cohort was CMV serostatus. According to a later analysis, TCR association rates differed among HLA loci, with DRB1 alleles showing the most associated TCRs and HLA-C alleles showing the fewest. Because the 87-base-pair reads could not distinguish some IMGT-functional V segments, including TRBV6-2 and TRBV6-3, those segments were excluded. A later analysis found that HLA-associated TCR beta chains were more clonally expanded and had lower generation probabilities than equally common non-associated chains. In both the original and validation cohorts, the classifier was reported to diagnose cytomegalovirus status with high specificity and sensitivity. In this cohort, only TCR beta chains were sequenced, and detectable features were limited by the absence of alpha or paired-chain data. The study gave a list of roughly 150 TCR beta chains associated with cytomegalovirus. In vitro tests confirmed that a few of the cytomegalovirus-associated TCR beta chains recognize cytomegalovirus antigens. Because HLA typing was unavailable for some donors at each locus, only the typed subset was used in association tests. According to the authors, the approach could potentially be generalized to other disease states and immunological phenotypes. The presence/absence analyses assumed that sequencing depth was roughly uniform across donors, and that assumption may not be true. A further reported finding was that TCR beta sequences accurately predicted the HLA-A and HLA-B alleles for most subjects in the first cohort. According to a later genetic analysis, donors in an Asian-associated ancestry cluster had fewer N-insertions in productive TCRs than the approximately 650-donor mean. When HLA alleles, especially DR and DQ, strongly co-occurred, TCR associations were difficult to assign to individual alleles. Across donors, most TCR sequences were observed very rarely, whereas some public TCRs were present in many individuals. Linkage disequilibrium might explain the correlated functional status among segregating V segments, but an unknown experimental factor could not be ruled out. A later analysis associated 15,000 to 20,000 TCR beta sequences with specific HLA alleles at a false discovery rate of 0.05. A later analysis found that most CMV-associated TCR beta chains appeared HLA-restricted, with HLA associations seemingly driven largely by CMV exposure. A later genetic analysis associated a missense DCLRE1C variant with V-gene and J-gene trimming of TCR beta chains, and an independent cohort replicated the association. The earlier analysis of 450 to 700 of the donors excluded over 15 rarely observed V segments, including chromosome 9 orphons, because counts were too low. In an earlier analysis of about 550 of the donors, most TCR beta V segments were observed in productive rearrangements about 87% or about 30% of the time, broadly matching IMGT annotations. A cluster of highly shared sequence variants was judged likely to represent a technical artifact of the sequencing pipeline. Several of the top co-occurrence clusters appeared to be linked to parvovirus B19, influenza, CMV and Epstein-Barr virus, according to a later analysis.

On this clone: Its recognized antigen is unknown. No clone much larger than this one lies a single base away; base qualities are absent.

The cohort consisted of 670 or so healthy bone marrow donors. All cohort members were sampled while nominally healthy, although unrecorded immune exposures were likely present. The donor tested CMV seropositive, placing the donor among the approximately 290 seropositive members of the cohort. Every donor gave a peripheral blood sample, and the peripheral blood mononuclear cells from that sample were used for TCR beta sequencing. Genomic DNA extraction from the blood cell samples was performed with the Qiagen DNeasy Blood Extraction Kit. Libraries were constructed by the immunoSEQ multiplex PCR assay. A mixture of 60 forward primers for TCR Vbeta segments and 13 reverse primers for TCR Jbeta segments was used in the multiplex PCR. Amplification of the CDR3 region of rearranged TCR beta genes was performed with a multiplex PCR assay on genomic DNA. On the Illumina HiSeq System, the amplified TCR beta libraries were sequenced as 87-base-pair reads. Turning to the authors' computational methods: A later analysis tallied roughly 80 million unique TCR beta chains across the 610 or so repertoires, and about 10 million of those chains were shared by two or more donors. Raw reads were error-corrected and collapsed into unique sequences by a nearest-neighbor algorithm in which closely related sequences were merged to remove PCR and sequencing errors. V, D and J gene segments were assigned by aligning CDR3 sequences to IMGT reference sequences. Each retained sequence needed at least a six-nucleotide match to both a V gene segment and a J gene segment. A rearrangement was called productive if the CDR3 had no stop codons and remained in frame with V and J, and every other rearrangement was called non-productive. CDR3 was defined by IMGT convention, running from the second conserved V-encoded cysteine to the conserved J-encoded phenylalanine. Sequences without an unambiguous match to a single V gene segment were excluded from the earlier analysis of about 640 of the donors. An earlier analysis of approximately 590 of the donors called V segments functional above 56.7% productive rearrangements and segregating when the between-donor standard deviation exceeded 5%. A statistical classification framework was developed to diagnose cytomegalovirus status using the catalog of TCR beta chain sequences. In a later analysis, TCR nucleotide sequences were compared against IMGT/GENE-DB human TR gene sequences so that V and J genes could be assigned. Using the TCRdist pipeline, a later analysis assigned CDR3 sequences along with most-parsimonious VDJ recombination scenarios. In a later analysis, each TCR beta chain was defined by its CDR3 amino acid sequence together with its V-gene family, and reads lacking a unique V-gene family were excluded. In a later analysis, several hundred highly shared, low-generation-probability nucleotide sequences were removed to address suspected cross-contamination and a sequencing artifact. A later analysis calculated a clonal expansion index for each public chain from normalized within-repertoire ranks of inferred template counts. A later analysis computed generation probabilities with a VDJ recombination model fitted to out-of-frame rearrangements, and checked the results against IGoR. Hypergeometric tests were used in a later analysis to score TCR-TCR, TCR-HLA and TCR-CMV co-occurrence, with a repertoire-size bias correction applied to the TCR pairs. To estimate false discovery rates, a later analysis permuted the HLA or CMV assignments 20 times. In a later analysis, co-occurring TCRs were grouped with DBSCAN, and TCRdist sequence similarity was added when clustering was performed within HLA-allele-positive subsets. Repertoires with fewer than 30,000 or more than 120,000 public chains were left out of co-occurrence clustering, as were about 5 repertoires with anomalous nucleotide sharing. What TCRdb holds here is the immuneACCESS table cut down to in-frame rearrangements. Part of the clones is not present; checked against another copy, under half of the missing clones reflect an unresolved V gene, and the others are unexplained. The V and J calls and clone size come from that table; D and trimming were worked out from the DNA. Across this sample there are about 38,000 clones, with around three fifths seen only once. The top ten constitute roughly 18% of the sample.

At the junction V is shortened by 0 bases and J by 7 bases, with 12 bases in between. From its cysteine to its phenylalanine, the CDR3 spans 13 amino acids. Only the CDR3 part of the read is kept: 39 bases, read in frame from the first base. Per the germline V gene (reference sequence), GTSNPN is the CDR1 and SVGIG is the CDR2. Material: PBMCs. The TCR was taken from a man in his fifties in good health and CMV-seropositive. The rearrangement joined TRBV30 to TRBJ1-1, and perhaps TRBD1 as D gene, on 6 matching bases. The sequenced DNA: TGTGCCTGGAGTGTGAGGGGGATAGATGAAGCTTTCTTT. Its protein reads: CAWSVRGIDEAFF. The variable domain in full, with residues beyond the CDR3 obtained from the reference TRBV30 and TRBJ1-1 genes, is SQTIHQWPATLVQPVGSPLSLECTVEGTSNPNLYWYRQAAGRGLQLLFYSVGIGQISSEVPQNLSASRPQDRQFILSSKKLLLSDSGFYLCAWSVRGIDEAFFGQGTRLTVV.